This TCR beta chain was identified in a study of cytomegalovirus exposure and HLA in healthy donors. Whole-study results and caveats: Under in vitro conditions, a few CMV-associated chains were confirmed as specific for CMV antigens. Earlier findings revealed that most TCR beta V segments proved productive either about 87% or about 30% of the time. The later analysis indicated that the majority of CMV-associated TCR beta chains appeared HLA-restricted.

Primers included in the PCR were 60 Vbeta and 13 Jbeta primers. Sequencing was performed with immunoSEQ multiplex PCR; in TCRdb, only in-frame clones are kept and a portion is missing. The data hold approximately 88,000 clones, with around 81% observed a single time. The CDR3 has 14 residues. J lost 3 bases, V lost 8 bases, and 7 bases had no gene match. Germline CDR1 and CDR2: MNHEY and SVGAGI. With respect to this clone: Its antigen is not identified.

The chain is built from TRBV6-5 and TRBJ2-1, with 7 bases aligning to TRBD2. This receptor was identified in a man between 18 and 29 years old in good health and CMV-seronegative. The source material was PBMCs. The CDR3 protein is CASSAGVHYNEQFF. The CDR3 nucleotides read TGTGCCAGCTCCGCGGGGGTTCACTACAATGAGCAGTTCTTC.